The 31 T cell receptor beta chains in this list originate from one sample, sequenced in a study of beta chain features in type 1 diabetes. The whole isolated RNA underwent reverse transcription, so sequencing captured expressed TCRB transcripts. Only in-frame clones appear in the TCRdb table, and some are missing; sequencing was by immunoSEQ multiplex PCR. The data hold hundreds of thousands of clones, with around 15% observed a single time. No antigen has been identified for these receptors. Study-wide points: In all four CD4+ subsets, TCRB CDR3 length was significantly, moderately reduced in type 1 diabetes.

Input material: naive CD4+ T cells from blood. These receptor sequences come from a man aged 18 to 35 with type 1 diabetes.

The V call is TRBV19, the J call TRBJ1-5; D not certain. CDR1 is LNHDA, CDR2 SQIVND, per germline (reference sequence). The CDR3 totals 15 residues. Trimming cost V 5 bases and J 11 bases, with 22 bases left between them. CDR3 DNA: TGTGCCAGTAGTGCCAGCGTAGGCCCGACGTCGGCCCAGCATTTT. Translated: CASSASVGPTSAQHF.

This clone was observed a handful of times. The chain joins TRBV7-3 to TRBJ2-1, with 9 bases lining up with TRBD1. CDR1 is SGHTA, CDR2 FQGTGA, per germline. The CDR3 extends over 15 amino acids. Trimming cost V 5 bases and J 6 bases; bases outside gene matches: 8. CDR3 nucleotides: TGTGCCAGCAGCACGGGACAGGGATTTTTCAATGAGCAGTTCTTC. This translates into CASSTGQGFFNEQFF.

The chain recombines TRBV30 with TRBJ2-3; weak D call: TRBD1 (5 bases). The CDR3 has 15 residues. Germline V gene lookup returns CDR1 GTSNPN and CDR2 SVGIG (reference sequence). V shed 4 bases and J shed 2 bases, with 16 bases lying between them. The CDR3 coding sequence is TGTGCCTGGAATTGGGGCAGGTCCTCCACAGATACGCAGTATTTT. Translated: CAWNWGRSSTDTQYF.

The V and J genes are TRBV25-1 and TRBJ2-5; D possibly corresponds to TRBD2 (7 bases). CDR1 is MGHDK, CDR2 SYGVNS, per germline. Between the trimmed V and J ends, which lost 8 bases and 3 bases, there was a span of 16 bases. The length of the CDR3 is 14 residues. This chain's CDR3 is CASRGARGEETQYF. The CDR3 bases are TGTGCCAGCCGGGGGGCCCGTGGGGAAGAGACCCAGTACTTC.

The chain recombines TRBV11-2 with TRBJ2-5; no clear D gene. There are 15 residues in the CDR3. Trimming left V 5 bases short and J 0 bases short, with 13 bases between. Germline lookup yields CDR1 SGHAT and CDR2 FQNNGV. This CDR3 is CASSMPLAYQETQYF. In nucleotides, the CDR3 is TGTGCCAGCAGCATGCCTTTGGCATACCAAGAGACCCAGTACTTC.

This clone was recorded a few times. The genes are TRBV30 and TRBJ1-1; D not resolved. The germline V and J ends were trimmed by 0 bases and 3 bases, with 8 bases remaining between them. This CDR3 has 13 residues. Germline V gives CDR1 GTSNPN, CDR2 SVGIG (reference sequence). This CDR3 reads CAWSVQGYTEAFF. CDR3 bases: TGTGCCTGGAGTGTGCAAGGATACACTGAAGCTTTCTTT.

This clone has just a few counts. This chain links TRBV6-5 with TRBJ1-2; D is perhaps TRBD1 (6 bases). Germline-derived CDR1 and CDR2 are MNHEY and SVGAGI. The germline V and J ends were trimmed by 5 bases and 1 base, with 14 bases remaining between them. This CDR3 has 15 residues. Here the CDR3 DNA reads TGTGCCAGCAGTACTACAGGGCCCTTTAACTATGGCTACACCTTC. Translation: CASSTTGPFNYGYTF.

In its sample, this clone was seen a few times. The chain recombines TRBV13 with TRBJ2-7; the D gene is possibly TRBD1 (6 bases). From germline, CDR1 is PRHDT and CDR2 FYEKMQ (reference sequence). V was pared by 0 bases and J by 2 bases, with 17 bases between. The CDR3 extends over 17 amino acids. In DNA form, the CDR3 reads TGTGCCAGCAGCTTAGGCCAGGGCAGGGGCGGAACCTACGAGCAGTACTTC. It specifies CASSLGQGRGGTYEQYF.

This clone was seen a handful of times. This chain joins TRBV6-1 and TRBJ2-5, with 10 bases lining up with TRBD1. The V gene's germline CDR1 is MNHNS and CDR2 SASEGT. V lost 7 bases and J lost 5; bases outside the gene matches: 10. The CDR3 is 15 residues long. DNA for the CDR3: TGTGCCAGCACCCGACAGGGGGCTTTGAAGGAGACCCAGTACTTC. As protein: CASTRQGALKETQYF.

The rearrangement links TRBV29-1 to TRBJ1-1, with 10 nucleotides matching TRBD1. Germline values: CDR1 SQVTM, CDR2 ANQGSEA. V lost 5 bases and J lost 5; bases outside the gene matches: 5. The CDR3 is 13 residues long. CDR3 DNA sequence: TGCAGCGTTTTGACAGGGGGCGCGACTGAAGCTTTCTTT. This encodes CSVLTGGATEAFF. Using reference TRBV29-1 and TRBJ1-1 for the parts outside the CDR3, the full variable domain is SAVISQKPSRDICQRGTSLTIQCQVDSQVTMMFWYRQQPGQSLTLIATANQGSEATYESGFVIDKFPISRPNLTFSTLTVSNMSPEDSSIYLCSVLTGGATEAFFGQGTRLTVV.

This clone has more than one count but fewer than ten. V and J are TRBV10-3 and TRBJ2-1; the match to TRBD1 covers 8 bases. After removal of 7 bases from V and 9 bases from J, the junction contained 14 bases not matched to a gene. CDR1 ENHRY and CDR2 SYGVKD come from the germline V gene. CDR3 length: 15 residues. The CDR3 is CAIKMSSGGEGEQFF. In DNA form, the CDR3 reads TGTGCCATCAAAATGTCTTCAGGGGGCGAGGGTGAGCAGTTCTTC.

This clone appeared a few times. This rearrangement joins TRBV18 to TRBJ1-2, with 9 bases identical to TRBD1. From germline, CDR1 is KGHSH and CDR2 LQKENI. The CDR3 loop spans 14 amino acids. V shed 3 bases and J 4 bases; nucleotides not matched to a gene: 3. CDR3 loop: CASSPGTGSYGYTF. The CDR3 DNA is TGTGCCAGCTCACCCGGGACAGGGAGCTATGGCTACACCTTC.

There are a few counts of this clone. The chain employs TRBV7-2 and TRBJ2-3; 7 nucleotides match TRBD2. This CDR3 region has 15 residues. Germline trimming cut 4 bases from V and 4 bases from J; bases unmatched to any gene: 8. CDR1 and CDR2 (germline): SGHTA, FQGNSA. CDR3 DNA sequence: TGTGCCAGCAGCTGGGCCAGCGGGGATTCAGATACGCAGTATTTT. As protein: CASSWASGDSDTQYF.

This clone was seen a few times. The V gene is TRBV18, the J gene TRBJ2-7; D might be TRBD1 (6 bases). This CDR3 comprises 15 residues. Trimming took off 6 bases at V and 6 bases at J, with 21 bases between the two ends. Germline V gene sequence: CDR1 KGHSH, CDR2 LQKENI. DNA for the CDR3: TGTGCCAGCTCCAAAACAACCGGACAGTTTACCGAGCAGTACTTC. Translated, it gives CASSKTTGQFTEQYF.

This chain links TRBV18 with TRBJ1-1; the D gene is possibly TRBD1 (6 bases). The CDR3 has 12 amino acids. The germline V gene has CDR1 KGHSH and CDR2 LQKENI. Trimming shortened V by 4 bases and J by 7 bases, and 10 bases separated the two germline ends. The chain's CDR3 is CASSLGQFEAFF. DNA for the CDR3: TGTGCCAGCTCACTTGGACAGTTTGAAGCTTTCTTT.

This clone was observed a handful of times. The gene calls are TRBV29-1 and TRBJ2-7; 11 bases align to TRBD2. CDR3 length: 16 residues. Losses at the gene ends were 4 bases for V and 7 bases for J; bases not matched to a gene: 15. Germline V gene lookup returns CDR1 SQVTM and CDR2 ANQGSEA. CDR3 coding DNA: TGCAGCGTTGGAACTAGCGGGGGCTTGACGTACGGGGAGCAGTACTTC. It encodes CSVGTSGGLTYGEQYF.

This clone came up a few times. The gene calls are TRBV6-1 and TRBJ1-6; 7 positions agree with TRBD1. V shed 2 bases and J 8 bases; nucleotides not matched to a gene: 6. This CDR3 is 15 amino acids long. The V gene's germline CDR1 is MNHNS and CDR2 SASEGT. The CDR3 loop reads CASSERRDRDSPLHF. The CDR3 nucleotides read TGTGCCAGCAGTGAACGCCGAGACAGGGATTCACCCCTCCACTTT.

In this sample, this clone turned up a few times. The chain couples TRBV18 to TRBJ2-3, with 7 positions matching TRBD1. The junction had 8 bases not matched to a gene; V was cut back by 4 bases and J by 4 bases. The CDR3 contains 15 residues. Germline CDR1 KGHSH, CDR2 LQKENI. Written as DNA, the CDR3 is TGTGCCAGCTCACTGACAGGGAATGATGCAGATACGCAGTATTTT. Encoded protein: CASSLTGNDADTQYF.

This clone turned up a few times. The chain combines TRBV7-9 with TRBJ1-1; D is uncertain. CDR3 length: 13 residues. CDR1 and CDR2 from the germline V gene are SEHNR and FQNEAQ (reference sequence). V dropped 2 bases and J dropped 6 bases, with 10 bases sitting between them. The CDR3 bases are TGTGCCAGCAGCTTACTGTGGAGAGCTGAAGCTTTCTTT. Its protein is CASSLLWRAEAFF.

The chain uses TRBV6-6 and TRBJ2-5, with D possibly being TRBD1 (5 bases). The CDR3 is 12 amino acids. The germline V gene has CDR1 MNHNY and CDR2 SVGAGI (reference sequence). The ends were cut back, 2 bases at V and 5 bases at J, with 6 bases in the middle. CDR3 loop: CASSYGAETQYF. For the CDR3, the DNA is TGTGCCAGCAGTTACGGGGCGGAGACCCAGTACTTC.

A few counts support this clone. V is TRBV15 and J is TRBJ1-2, with 7 bases matching TRBD1. Germline V gene sequence: CDR1 LNHNV, CDR2 YYDKDF (reference sequence). The CDR3 runs 12 residues. J was trimmed by 6 bases and V by 6 bases; bases with no gene match: 4. CDR3 residues: CATSRQGDGYTF. CDR3 in DNA: TGTGCCACCAGTCGACAGGGTGATGGCTACACCTTC.

This clone was seen only a few times. Other nucleotide sequences in the sample specify the same CDR3. The V call is TRBV6-5, the J call TRBJ1-1; no clear D. The CDR3 runs 13 residues. V lost 0 bases and J 5 bases, leaving 7 bases between the germline ends. Germline V gene data show CDR1 as MNHEY and CDR2 as SVGAGI. The CDR3 loop is CASSYSPGTEAFF. As DNA, the CDR3 is TGTGCCAGCAGTTACTCCCCGGGGACTGAAGCTTTCTTT.

There are a few counts of this clone. The CDR3 sequence is CASSRGQDNYGYTF. CDR3 bases: TGTGCCAGCAGCCGGGGACAGGATAACTATGGCTACACCTTC. V gene TRBV5-6 combines with J gene TRBJ1-2; 8 nucleotides match TRBD1. V shed 4 bases, J shed 1 base, and the junction held 3 bases outside the gene matches. Looked up from germline, CDR1 is SGHDT and CDR2 is YYEEEE. The CDR3 consists of 14 residues.

The rearrangement uses TRBV2 and TRBJ1-2; no clear D gene. Trimming took off 9 bases at V and 9 bases at J, with 14 bases between the two ends. This CDR3 comprises 11 residues. Germline values: CDR1 SNHLY, CDR2 FYNNEI. This chain's CDR3 is CASGVSMSYTF. CDR3 DNA: TGTGCCAGTGGAGTTTCTATGAGCTACACCTTC. Full variable domain (missing parts from reference TRBV2 and TRBJ1-2): EPEVTQTPSHQVTQMGQEVILRCVPISNHLYFYWYRQILGQKVEFLVSFYNNEISEKSEIFDDQFSVERPDGSNFTLKIRSTKLEDSAMYFCASGVSMSYTFGSGTRLTVV.

The J gene is TRBJ1-6, the V gene TRBV10-3; no clear D. The V end lost 2 bases, the J end lost 0 bases, and 11 bases lay between the germline ends. The CDR3 runs 17 residues. Germline V lookup: CDR1 ENHRY, CDR2 SYGVKD. This chain's CDR3 is CAISERSGSSYNSPLHF. The CDR3 DNA reads TGTGCCATCAGTGAGAGGTCAGGCAGCTCCTATAATTCACCCCTCCACTTT.

This chain uses TRBV9 with TRBJ2-3; TRBD2 matches 8 bases. Per the germline V gene, CDR1 is SGDLS and CDR2 is YYNGEE. V lost 2 bases to trimming and J lost 4 bases; unmatched junction nucleotides: 6. This CDR3 is 15 amino acids long. CDR3 residues: CASSVSGGPSDTQYF. CDR3 coding DNA: TGTGCCAGCAGCGTCTCGGGGGGGCCTTCAGATACGCAGTATTTT.

This clone appeared a few times. The rearrangement uses TRBV4-1 and TRBJ2-3; 9 bases map to TRBD2. Trimming removed 3 bases from V and 6 bases from J; junction bases left unmatched: 10. The CDR3 runs 16 residues. The germline CDR1 and CDR2 sequences are MGHRA and YSYEKL. Written as DNA, the CDR3 is TGCGCCAGCAGCCAGGGGGGACTAGCCCTTCGGGATACGCAGTATTTT. This sequence encodes CASSQGGLALRDTQYF.

J is TRBJ1-5 and V is TRBV29-1; D is unclear. V lost 6 bases, J lost 5 bases, and 11 bases lay in between. This CDR3 has 12 residues. CDR1 SQVTM and CDR2 ANQGSEA come from the germline V gene. The CDR3 protein is CSVGMIDQPQHF. The CDR3 DNA is TGCAGCGTAGGCATGATCGATCAGCCCCAGCATTTT.

V is TRBV28 and J is TRBJ1-6; D is undetermined. This CDR3 is built from 14 residues. Trimming removed 2 bases at V and 2 bases at J, with 4 bases between. From germline, CDR1 is MDHEN and CDR2 SYDVKM. CDR3 in DNA: TGTGCCAGCAGTTTACCGACCTATAATTCACCCCTCCACTTT. The encoded protein is CASSLPTYNSPLHF. Complete variable domain (other parts from reference TRBV28 and TRBJ1-6): DVKVTQSSRYLVKRTGEKVFLECVQDMDHENMFWYRQDPGLGLRLIYFSYDVKMKEKGDIPEGYSVSREKKERFSLILESASTNQTSMYLCASSLPTYNSPLHFGNGTRLTVT.

This clone has more than one count but fewer than ten. This rearrangement joins TRBV6-5 to TRBJ2-5, with D hard to call. The J call may not be correct, given that the DNA end is closer to TRBJ2-7. The CDR3 runs to 14 residues. The germline CDR1 and CDR2 sequences are MNHEY and SVGAGI. CDR3 DNA: TGTGCCAGCAGTTACGGGATGGGCGGCTACGAGCAGTACTTC. As protein: CASSYGMGGYEQYF.

Points on this clone: Other DNA sequences from this sample encode an identical CDR3 as well. J is TRBJ1-1 and V is TRBV6-5; D not resolved. Trimming removed 0 bases at V and 1 base at J, with 3 bases between. Germline V gene data show CDR1 as MNHEY and CDR2 as SVGAGI. This CDR3 is 13 amino acids long. In DNA form, the CDR3 reads TGTGCCAGCAGTTACTCAGAGAACACTGAAGCTTTCTTT. Its protein product is CASSYSENTEAFF.